This T cell receptor (beta chain) was observed in a study of shared clonotypes between healthy human individuals. Study information: The cohort had two women and a few men, ages 18 to 49.

Generated by immunoSEQ multiplex PCR, the TCRdb table keeps only in-frame clones and is missing some. The table lists about 1.1 million clones, about 72% of them singletons. For this clone: The antigen remains undetermined.

Study-level points and caveats: A small donor pool kept down the genetic and exposure-history diversity that was represented.

The CDR3 is 16 amino acids. V gave up 2 bases and J gave up 2 bases; unmatched junction bases: 4. CDR1 and CDR2 (germline): SGHDN, FVKESK. The healthy adult donors were HIV-negative and reported no recent acute infections or vaccinations. Naive CD4+ cells were CD45RA-selected; the remaining cells were memory. Sample: memory CD4+ T cells from PBMCs. Sample subset: CD45RA-negative fraction. The chain links TRBV14 to TRBJ2-1, with 9 nucleotides matching TRBD2. The clonotype was recovered from a man aged 18-30 years in good health. Some clones in this sample may be carry-over from other donors' samples. CDR3 DNA sequence: TGTGCCAGCAGCCAATTCAGCGGGAGGCCCTACAATGAGCAGTTCTTC. It translates to CASSQFSGRPYNEQFF.